The present entry profiles one T cell receptor (beta chain) with its context. Its antigen is undetermined. V was pared by 5 bases and J by 2 bases, with 2 bases of the junction left unmatched. CDR3 size: 14 residues. Per the germline V gene, CDR1 is LGHNT and CDR2 is FRNRAP. This specimen belongs to a study of graft-versus-host responses after intestinal transplantation. Study-wide background: Anti-thymocyte globulin induction, then tacrolimus and steroids for roughly 3 years, went to all recipients.

Study outcomes and limitations: Ileal or blood samples showed some GvH clones first, and such clones were also found in recipient marrow. Some patients had graft-donor T cell macrochimerism. In their allografts, the ratios of graft-versus-host to host-versus-graft T cell clones were high. Early after transplant, HvG clones declined as circulating GvH clones peaked.

Data came from immunoSEQ multiplex PCR; TCRdb stores just in-frame clones and leaves some out. The table lists about 94,000 clones, 90% to 95% of them singletons, with roughly 0.5% in the top ten. The chain links TRBV12-5 to TRBJ1-5; 8 positions agree with TRBD1. This sequence originates from a human donor who received an intestinal transplant. Sequencing was performed on unstimulated CD8+ T cells sorted from spleen or lymph node cells, taken before intestinal transplant. This CDR3 reads CASGPTGGNQPQHF. The CDR3 DNA reads as TGTGCTAGTGGTCCGACAGGGGGCAATCAGCCCCAGCATTTT. Drawing the rest from reference TRBV12-5 and TRBJ1-5, the complete variable domain is DARVTQTPRHKVTEMGQEVTMRCQPILGHNTVFWYRQTMMQGLELLAYFRNRAPLDDSGMPKDRFSAEMPDATLATLKIQPSEPRDSAVYFCASGPTGGNQPQHFGDGTRLSIL.